Below, one T cell receptor beta chain is given with its context. CDR1 and CDR2 from the germline V gene are SGHDN and FVKESK. V was trimmed by 4 bases and J by 8 bases, leaving 14 bases between them. The CDR3 length is 13 residues. The data were obtained in a study of blood T cell repertoires in COVID-19. Study details: The samples span acute and convalescent COVID-19 from the United States, Italy and Spain. Sample material is recorded as cDNA or gDNA derived from T cells, B-cell-depleted T cells, or PBMCs.

In the authors' methods: Researchers report that nucleated cell counts were estimated from reference gene primer amplification. The table came from immunoSEQ multiplex PCR; TCRdb's copy has only in-frame clones and leaves some out. V and J calls plus clone size are reproduced from that table; the DNA served to infer D and trimming. The sample includes around 170,000 clones, 65% to 90% of them seen just once. This sequence was found in a man aged 45-60 years with active or convalescent COVID-19. Sequencing was performed on peripheral blood. The chain combines TRBV14 with TRBJ1-2; the D gene is possibly TRBD1 (6 bases). The chain's CDR3 is CASSPTGKQGYTF. In DNA, the CDR3 is TGTGCCAGCAGCCCCACAGGGAAACAAGGCTACACCTTC.